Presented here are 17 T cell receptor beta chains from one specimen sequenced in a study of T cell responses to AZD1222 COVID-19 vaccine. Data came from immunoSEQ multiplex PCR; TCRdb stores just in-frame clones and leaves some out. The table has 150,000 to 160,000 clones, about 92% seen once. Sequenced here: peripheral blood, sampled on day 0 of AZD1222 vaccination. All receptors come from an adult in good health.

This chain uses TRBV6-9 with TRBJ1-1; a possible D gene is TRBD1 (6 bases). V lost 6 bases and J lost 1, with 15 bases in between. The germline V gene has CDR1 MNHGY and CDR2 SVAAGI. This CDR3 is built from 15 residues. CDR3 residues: CASSPQGFGNTEAFF. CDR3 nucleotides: TGTGCCAGCAGCCCTCAGGGGTTCGGGAACACTGAAGCTTTCTTT.

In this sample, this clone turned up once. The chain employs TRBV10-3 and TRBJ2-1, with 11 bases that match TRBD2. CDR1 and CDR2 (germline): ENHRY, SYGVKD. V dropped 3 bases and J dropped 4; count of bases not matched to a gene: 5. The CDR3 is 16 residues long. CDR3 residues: CAISDSGTSGYNEQFF. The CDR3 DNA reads TGTGCCATCAGTGACTCCGGGACTAGCGGTTACAATGAGCAGTTCTTC.

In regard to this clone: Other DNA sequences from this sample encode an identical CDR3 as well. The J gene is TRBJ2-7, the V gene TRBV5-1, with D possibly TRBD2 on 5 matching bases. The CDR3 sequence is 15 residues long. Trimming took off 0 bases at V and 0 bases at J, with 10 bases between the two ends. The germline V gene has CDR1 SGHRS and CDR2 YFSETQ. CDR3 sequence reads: CASSLGTSSSYEQYF. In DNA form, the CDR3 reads TGCGCCAGCAGCTTGGGGACTTCCAGCTCCTACGAGCAGTACTTC.

CDR3 residues: CASSAPGGMGRRPEAFF. DNA for the CDR3: TGTGCCAGTAGTGCGCCGGGGGGGATGGGAAGACGCCCTGAAGCTTTCTTT. This chain links TRBV19 with TRBJ1-1; perhaps TRBD1 as D (5 bases). V dropped 5 bases and J dropped 6 bases, with 25 bases sitting between them. Germline CDR1 LNHDA, CDR2 SQIVND (reference sequence). The CDR3 has 17 residues.

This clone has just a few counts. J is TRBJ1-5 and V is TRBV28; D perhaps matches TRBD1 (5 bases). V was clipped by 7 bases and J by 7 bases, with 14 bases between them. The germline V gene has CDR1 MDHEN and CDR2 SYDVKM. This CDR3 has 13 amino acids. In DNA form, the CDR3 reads TGTGCCAGCAACGTGTTCGGGGGACAGCCCCAGCATTTT. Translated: CASNVFGGQPQHF. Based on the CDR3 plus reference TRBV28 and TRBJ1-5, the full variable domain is DVKVTQSSRYLVKRTGEKVFLECVQDMDHENMFWYRQDPGLGLRLIYFSYDVKMKEKGDIPEGYSVSREKKERFSLILESASTNQTSMYLCASNVFGGQPQHFGDGTRLSIL.

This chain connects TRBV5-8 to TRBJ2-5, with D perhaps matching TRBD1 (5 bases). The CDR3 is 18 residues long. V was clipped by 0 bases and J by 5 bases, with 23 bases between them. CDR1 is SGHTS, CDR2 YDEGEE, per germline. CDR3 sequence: CASSLGADWQGGGETQYF. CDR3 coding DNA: TGTGCCAGCAGCTTGGGGGCTGACTGGCAGGGCGGTGGGGAGACCCAGTACTTC.

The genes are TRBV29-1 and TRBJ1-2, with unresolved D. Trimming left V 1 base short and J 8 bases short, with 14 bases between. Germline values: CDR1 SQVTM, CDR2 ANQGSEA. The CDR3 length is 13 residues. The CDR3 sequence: CSVEARSYWGYTF. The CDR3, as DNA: TGCAGCGTTGAAGCCCGGAGTTACTGGGGCTACACCTTC.

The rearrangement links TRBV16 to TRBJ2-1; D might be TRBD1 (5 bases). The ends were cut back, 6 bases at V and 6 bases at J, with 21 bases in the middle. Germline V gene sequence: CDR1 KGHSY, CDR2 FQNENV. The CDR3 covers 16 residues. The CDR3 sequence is CASSVNTGAPLNEQFF. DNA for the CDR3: TGTGCCAGCAGTGTTAACACAGGTGCCCCCCTCAATGAGCAGTTCTTC.

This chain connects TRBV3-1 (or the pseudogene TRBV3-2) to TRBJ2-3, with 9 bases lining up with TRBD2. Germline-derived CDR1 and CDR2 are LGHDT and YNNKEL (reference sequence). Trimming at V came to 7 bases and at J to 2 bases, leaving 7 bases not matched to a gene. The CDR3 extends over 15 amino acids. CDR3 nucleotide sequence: TGTGCCAGCATCGATAGCGGGGGTAACACAGATACGCAGTATTTT. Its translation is CASIDSGGNTDTQYF.

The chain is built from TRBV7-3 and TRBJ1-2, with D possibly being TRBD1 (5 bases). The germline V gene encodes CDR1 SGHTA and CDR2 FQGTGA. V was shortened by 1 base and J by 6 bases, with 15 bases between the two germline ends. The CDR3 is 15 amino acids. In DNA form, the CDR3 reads TGTGCCAGCAGCTTAAGGGGCGGGGATATAAATGGCTACACCTTC. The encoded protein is CASSLRGGDINGYTF.

The CDR3 sequence: CASSRRAGTEAFF. The CDR3 DNA sequence: TGTGCCAGTAGTAGGCGAGCTGGGACTGAAGCTTTCTTT. The chain has TRBV19 and TRBJ1-1; no clear D gene. This CDR3 comprises 13 residues. Trimming removed 4 bases from V and 5 bases from J, with 11 bases in between. The V gene's germline CDR1 is LNHDA and CDR2 SQIVND (reference sequence).

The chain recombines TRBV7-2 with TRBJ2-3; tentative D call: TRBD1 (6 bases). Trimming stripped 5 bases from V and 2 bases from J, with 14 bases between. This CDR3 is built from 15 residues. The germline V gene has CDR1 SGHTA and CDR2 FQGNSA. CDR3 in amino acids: CASSKGVTVTDTQYF. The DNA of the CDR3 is TGTGCCAGCAGCAAGGGGGTAACAGTCACAGATACGCAGTATTTT.

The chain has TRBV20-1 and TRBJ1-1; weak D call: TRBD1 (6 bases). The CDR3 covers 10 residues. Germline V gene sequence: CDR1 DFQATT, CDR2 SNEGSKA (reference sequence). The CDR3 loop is CRGDRNEAFF. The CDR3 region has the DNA TGCAGAGGCGACAGGAATGAAGCTTTCTTT.

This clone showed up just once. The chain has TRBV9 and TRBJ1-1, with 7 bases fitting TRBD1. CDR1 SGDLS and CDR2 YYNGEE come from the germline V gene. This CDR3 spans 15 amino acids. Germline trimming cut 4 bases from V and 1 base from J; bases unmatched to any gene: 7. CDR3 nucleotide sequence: TGTGCCAGCAGCCCGACCGGGACAGCGAACACTGAAGCTTTCTTT. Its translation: CASSPTGTANTEAFF.

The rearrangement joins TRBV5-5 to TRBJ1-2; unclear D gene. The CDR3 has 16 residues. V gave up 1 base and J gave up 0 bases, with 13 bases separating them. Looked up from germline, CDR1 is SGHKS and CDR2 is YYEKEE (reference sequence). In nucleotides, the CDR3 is TGTGCCAGCAGCTTGTCATGGCGAAACCCTAACTATGGCTACACCTTC. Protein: CASSLSWRNPNYGYTF.

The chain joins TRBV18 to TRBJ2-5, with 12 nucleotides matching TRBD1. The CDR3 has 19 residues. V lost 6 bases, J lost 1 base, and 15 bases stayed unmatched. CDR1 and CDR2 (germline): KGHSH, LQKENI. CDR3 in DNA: TGTGCCAGCTCCCTCGGGACAGGGGGCGCGAGGGGAACCCAAGAGACCCAGTACTTC. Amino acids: CASSLGTGGARGTQETQYF.

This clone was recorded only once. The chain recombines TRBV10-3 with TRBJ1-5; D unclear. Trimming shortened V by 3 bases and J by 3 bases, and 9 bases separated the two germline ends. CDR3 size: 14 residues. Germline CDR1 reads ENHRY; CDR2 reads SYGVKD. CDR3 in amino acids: CAISDREYNQPQHF. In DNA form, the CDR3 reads TGTGCCATCAGTGATAGGGAGTACAATCAGCCCCAGCATTTT.